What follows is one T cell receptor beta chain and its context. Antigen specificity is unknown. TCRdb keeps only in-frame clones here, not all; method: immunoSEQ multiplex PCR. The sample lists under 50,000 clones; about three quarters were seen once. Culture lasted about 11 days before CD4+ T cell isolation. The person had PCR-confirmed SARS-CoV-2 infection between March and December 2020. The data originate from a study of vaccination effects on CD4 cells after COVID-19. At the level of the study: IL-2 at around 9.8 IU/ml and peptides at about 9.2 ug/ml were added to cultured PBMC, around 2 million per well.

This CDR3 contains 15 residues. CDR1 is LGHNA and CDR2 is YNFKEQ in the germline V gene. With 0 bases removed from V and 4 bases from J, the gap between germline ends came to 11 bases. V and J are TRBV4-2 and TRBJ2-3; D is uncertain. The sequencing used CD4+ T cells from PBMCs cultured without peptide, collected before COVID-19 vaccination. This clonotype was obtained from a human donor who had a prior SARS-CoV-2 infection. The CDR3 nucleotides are TGTGCCAGCAGCCAAGAACGACTCAAGCCAGATACGCAGTATTTT. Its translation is CASSQERLKPDTQYF.